Below, 10 T cell receptor beta chains from the same sample are listed, as sequenced in a study of blood T cell repertoires in COVID-19. Assay used: immunoSEQ multiplex PCR; TCRdb lists only in-frame clones, some missing. Counted here are under 250,000 clones, about 91% occurring once; the ten biggest clones make up about 5%. The source material was peripheral blood. These receptors were collected from a woman aged 40 to 50 with acute or convalescent COVID-19.

The rearrangement uses TRBV5-5 and TRBJ2-1; D unclear. The V end lost 0 bases, the J end lost 0 bases, and 7 bases lay between the germline ends. CDR3 length: 15 amino acids. CDR1 SGHKS and CDR2 YYEKEE come from the germline V gene (reference sequence). The CDR3 region is CASSLVADSYNEQFF. CDR3 in DNA: TGTGCCAGCAGCTTGGTCGCAGACTCCTACAATGAGCAGTTCTTC.

The chain recombines TRBV19 with TRBJ2-1; 9 bases are a match to TRBD2. The V gene's germline CDR1 is LNHDA and CDR2 SQIVND (reference sequence). CDR3 length: 16 residues. V was pared by 6 bases and J by 5 bases, with 11 bases of the junction left unmatched. The CDR3 coding sequence is TGTGCCAGTAGACCAAGCGGGGGGCCAATGAACAATGAGCAGTTCTTC. It translates to CASRPSGGPMNNEQFF.

V and J are TRBV15 and TRBJ1-1, with 8 nucleotides matching TRBD1. The V segment lost 4 bases and the J segment 5 bases; nucleotides outside the gene matches: 9. Germline lookup yields CDR1 LNHNV and CDR2 YYDKDF (reference sequence). The CDR3 has 15 residues. CDR3 sequence (DNA): TGTGCCACCAGCACAGAGGCAGGGGGCCGGACTGAAGCTTTCTTT. It specifies CATSTEAGGRTEAFF.

This sequence joins TRBV7-8 and TRBJ2-7; tentative D call: TRBD1 (6 bases). With 4 bases removed from V and 7 bases from J, the gap between germline ends came to 14 bases. The CDR3 is 13 amino acids. From germline, CDR1 is SGHVS and CDR2 FQNEAQ. CDR3 bases: TGTGCCAGCAGCTCAAGACAGGATGGAGAGCAGTACGTC. It yields the protein CASSSRQDGEQYV.

Only a few counts were recorded for this clone. This chain joins TRBV3-1 (or the pseudogene TRBV3-2) and TRBJ1-2; 11 nucleotides align to TRBD1. This CDR3 has 15 amino acids. Germline-derived CDR1 and CDR2 are LGHDT and YNNKEL (reference sequence). Unmatched junction bases numbered 6, after V lost 5 bases and J lost 4 bases. CDR3 loop: CASSSAGTGGYGYTF. CDR3 sequence (DNA): TGTGCCAGCAGCTCCGCCGGGACAGGGGGCTATGGCTACACCTTC.

This clone was detected only once. The chain links TRBV3-1 (or the pseudogene TRBV3-2) to TRBJ2-2, with D possibly TRBD2 on 6 matching bases. Germline CDR1 reads LGHDT; CDR2 reads YNNKEL (reference sequence). There are 16 residues in the CDR3. V was trimmed by 1 base and J by 5 bases, leaving 14 bases between them. CDR3 region: CASSQAGGRGTGELFF. The CDR3 DNA reads TGTGCCAGCAGCCAAGCCGGGGGAAGAGGGACCGGGGAGCTGTTTTTT.

This clone was found a few times. J is TRBJ2-3 and V is TRBV5-1; D may be TRBD1 (6 bases). Germline lookup yields CDR1 SGHRS and CDR2 YFSETQ. Trimming pared 3 bases from V and 2 bases from J, leaving 13 bases between. The length of the CDR3 is 15 residues. The CDR3 DNA reads as TGCGCCAGCAGCTCCGCAGGGGAGTACACAGATACGCAGTATTTT. Encoded protein: CASSSAGEYTDTQYF.

V gene TRBV19 combines with J gene TRBJ1-3; weak D call: TRBD1 (5 bases). Germline V gene data show CDR1 as LNHDA and CDR2 as SQIVND (reference sequence). The CDR3 extends over 15 amino acids. Deletions cut 2 bases from V and 3 bases from J, with 11 bases between. The CDR3 DNA reads as TGTGCCAGTAGTATAACCCCGACAGATGGAAACACCATATATTTT. Translated, it gives CASSITPTDGNTIYF.

The chain has TRBV24-1 and TRBJ2-3; D not certain. This CDR3 region has 13 residues. V dropped 4 bases and J dropped 5 bases, with 9 bases sitting between them. CDR1 KGHDR and CDR2 SFDVKD come from the germline V gene. The CDR3 sequence is CATSEPLGDTQYF. The CDR3 nucleotides are TGTGCCACCAGTGAACCCCTAGGAGATACGCAGTATTTT.

DNA of the CDR3: TGTGCCTGGAGCGACTCGAATAGAAGTAAGCCCCAGCATTTT. Amino acid sequence: CAWSDSNRSKPQHF. The chain combines TRBV30 with TRBJ1-5; D unresolved. Trimming took 3 bases from V and 8 from J, leaving 17 bases between them. The CDR3 contains 14 residues. Per germline, CDR1 GTSNPN and CDR2 SVGIG (reference sequence).